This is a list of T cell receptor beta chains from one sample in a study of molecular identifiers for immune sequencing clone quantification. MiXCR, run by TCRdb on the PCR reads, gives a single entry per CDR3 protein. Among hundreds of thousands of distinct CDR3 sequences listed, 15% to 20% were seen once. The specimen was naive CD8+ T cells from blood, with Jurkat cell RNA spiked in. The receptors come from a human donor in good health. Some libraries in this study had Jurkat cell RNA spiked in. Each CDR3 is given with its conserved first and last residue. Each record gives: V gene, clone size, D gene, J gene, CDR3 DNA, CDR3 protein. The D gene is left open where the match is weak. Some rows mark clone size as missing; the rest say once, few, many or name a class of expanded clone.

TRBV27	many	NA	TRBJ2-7	TGTGCCAGCAGTTTAAAAGGGTCCTACGAGCAGTACTTC	CASSLKGSYEQYF
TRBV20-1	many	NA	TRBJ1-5	TGCAGTGCTAGAGATAACCGGGGGTCAATTCACAATCAGCCCCAGCATTTT	CSARDNRGSIHNQPQHF
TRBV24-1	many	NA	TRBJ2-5	TGTGCCACCAGTGAACCCGGGACGCCCCAAGAGACCCAGTACTTC	CATSEPGTPQETQYF
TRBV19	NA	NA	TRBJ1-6	TGTGCCAGTAGTATAGACCCTTCGGACAGTCGACCACTTCCCCTCCACTTT	CASSIDPSDSRPLPLHF
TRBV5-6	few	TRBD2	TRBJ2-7	TGTGCCAGCACCCCGGGAGCGGGAGCACCTATATACGAGCAGTACTTC	CASTPGAGAPIYEQYF
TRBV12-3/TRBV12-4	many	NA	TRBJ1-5	TGTGCCAGCAGCGCCCTAAGCAATCAGCCCCAGCATTTT	CASSALSNQPQHF
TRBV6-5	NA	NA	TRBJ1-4	TGTGCCAGCAGTTACGGGCAGACCTCGTATGAAAAACTGTTTTTT	CASSYGQTSYEKLFF
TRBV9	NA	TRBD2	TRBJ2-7	TGTGCCTGCAGCGTAGCAGCGGGGGGCTACGAGCAGTACTTC	CACSVAAGGYEQYF
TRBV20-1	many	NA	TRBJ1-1	TGCAGTGCTAGAGACCCCCCCAGGGCCACTGAAGCTTTCTTT	CSARDPPRATEAFF
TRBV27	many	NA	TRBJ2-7	TGTGCCAGCAGCCCAACCCCGGGACGGAGCTCCTACGAGCAGTACTTC	CASSPTPGRSSYEQYF
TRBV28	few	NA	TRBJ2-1	TGTGCCAGCAGTTTAGTCCAGGCAGGCCTTGGTAATGAGCAGTTCTTC	CASSLVQAGLGNEQFF
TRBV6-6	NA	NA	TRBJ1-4	TGTGCCAGCAGTTATCATGGGGATACTAATGAAAAACTGTTTTTT	CASSYHGDTNEKLFF
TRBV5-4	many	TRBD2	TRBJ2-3	TGTGCCAGCAGCTTGGAGGGCCTTCTAGCGGGGACAGATACGCAGTATTTT	CASSLEGLLAGTDTQYF
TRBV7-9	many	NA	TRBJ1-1	TGTGCCAGCAGCTCCTCCGGGCAGGGGAGGACTGAAGCTTTCTTT	CASSSSGQGRTEAFF
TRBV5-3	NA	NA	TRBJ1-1	TGTGCCGGCAGCTTGGTTGTGAACACTGAAGCTTTCTTT	CAGSLVVNTEAFF
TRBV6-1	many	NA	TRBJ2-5	TGTGCCAGCAGAGAGACAGCCCAAGAGACCCAGTACTTC	CASRETAQETQYF
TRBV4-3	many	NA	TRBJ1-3	TGCGCCAGCAGCCCGGGTCCCTCTGGAAACACCATATATTTT	CASSPGPSGNTIYF
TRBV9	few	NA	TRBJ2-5	TGTGCCAGCAGCGGGATAGGTGGTGTCCAGTACTTC	CASSGIGGVQYF
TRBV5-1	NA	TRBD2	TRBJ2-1	TGCGCCAGCAGCTCCTCTCGGGGGGGCGAAAATGAGCAGTTCTTC	CASSSSRGGENEQFF
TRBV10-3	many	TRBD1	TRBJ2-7	TGTGCCATCTCTACCGGGACAGAGCAGGACGAGCAGTACTTC	CAISTGTEQDEQYF
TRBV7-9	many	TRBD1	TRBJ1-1	TGTGCCAGCAGCTTAGTTAGGGGGCATTTCGGGTTTGGCACTGAAGCTTTCTTT	CASSLVRGHFGFGTEAFF
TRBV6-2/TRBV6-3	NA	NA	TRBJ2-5	TGTGCCAGCAGTTTGACTAGGCCCGAAGAGACCCAGTACTTC	CASSLTRPEETQYF
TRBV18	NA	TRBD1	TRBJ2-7	TGTGCCAGCTCAGCAGCCGGGACAGGGCCTTCCTACGAGCAGTACTTC	CASSAAGTGPSYEQYF
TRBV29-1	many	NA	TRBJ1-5	TGCAGCGTTGAAGACAGGGAGGCCAATCAGCCCCAGCATTTT	CSVEDREANQPQHF
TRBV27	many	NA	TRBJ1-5	TGTGCCAGCAGTATAAGACAGTTCAATCAGCCCCAGCATTTT	CASSIRQFNQPQHF
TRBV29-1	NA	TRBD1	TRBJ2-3	TGCAGCGTTGGAGGGACAGGGAGATACACAGGTACGCAGTATTTT	CSVGGTGRYTGTQYF
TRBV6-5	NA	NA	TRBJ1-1	TGTGCCAGCAGTTACTCGAGGAGTGAGTCGGGAAACACTGAAGCTTTCTTT	CASSYSRSESGNTEAFF
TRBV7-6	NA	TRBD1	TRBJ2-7	TGTGCCAGCAGCTCCAACCAGGGGGCCTACGAGCAGTACTTC	CASSSNQGAYEQYF
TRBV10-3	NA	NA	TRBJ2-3	TGTGCCATCTCTACTTCCCATAGCGGCGACACAGATACGCAGTATTTT	CAISTSHSGDTDTQYF
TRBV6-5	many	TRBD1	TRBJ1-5	TGTGCCAGCAGTTATACCAGGGGGCTCAATCAGCCCCAGCATTTT	CASSYTRGLNQPQHF
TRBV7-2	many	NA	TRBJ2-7	TGTGCCAGCAGCCTAACAACAGGGACCCCCTACGAGCAGTACTTC	CASSLTTGTPYEQYF
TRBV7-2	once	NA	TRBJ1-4	TGTGCCAACAGCTCTCCCACAGGGTTAGGTGAAAAACTGTTTTTT	CANSSPTGLGEKLFF
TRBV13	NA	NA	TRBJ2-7	TGTGCCAGCAGCTTCAAGGGCCCCTACGAGCAGTACTTC	CASSFKGPYEQYF
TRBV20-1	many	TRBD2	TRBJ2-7	TGCAGTGCTAGCCCGGAGGGAGGGTTCCTTACCTACGAGCAGTACTTC	CSASPEGGFLTYEQYF
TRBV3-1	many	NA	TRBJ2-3	TGTGCCAGCAGCCAAGGAGTCGGGGGGCCCACAGATACGCAGTATTTT	CASSQGVGGPTDTQYF
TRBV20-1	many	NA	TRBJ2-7	TGCAGTGCTCGGGGTGAAGGGGGAGAGCAGTACTTC	CSARGEGGEQYF
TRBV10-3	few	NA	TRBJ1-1	TGTGCCATCAGTGAAGAAACAGGGATGAACACTGAAGCTTTCTTT	CAISEETGMNTEAFF
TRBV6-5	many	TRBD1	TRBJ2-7	TGTGCCAGCAGTTCCTCGACAGGGGGTTTCTACGAGCAGTACTTC	CASSSSTGGFYEQYF
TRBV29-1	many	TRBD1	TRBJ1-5	TGCAGCGTTGAATCCGACAGGGAGGGTCAGCCCCAGCATTTT	CSVESDREGQPQHF
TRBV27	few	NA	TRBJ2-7	TGTGCCAGCAGTTTATCTGTTTCCGTCGAGCAGTACTTC	CASSLSVSVEQYF
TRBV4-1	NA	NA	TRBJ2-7	TGCGCCAGCAGCCAAGAGGGTCAGGGTCCCCACGAGCAGTACTTC	CASSQEGQGPHEQYF
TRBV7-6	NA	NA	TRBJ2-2	TGTGCCAGCAGCGGGAGTAGCGGTCCGAACACCGGGGAGCTGTTTTTT	CASSGSSGPNTGELFF
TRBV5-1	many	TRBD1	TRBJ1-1	TGCGCCAGCAGCTTAATGACAGGGTATGTCACTGAAGCTTTCTTT	CASSLMTGYVTEAFF
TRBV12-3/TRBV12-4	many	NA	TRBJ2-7	TGTGCCAGCAGTTTACAATTTGCGGAAAAGGAGCAGTACTTC	CASSLQFAEKEQYF
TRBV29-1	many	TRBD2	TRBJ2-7	TGCAGCGTAGAGGGACTAGCGGGGGCTTCCTCCTACGAGCAGTACTTC	CSVEGLAGASSYEQYF
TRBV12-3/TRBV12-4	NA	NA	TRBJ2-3	TGTGCCAGCAGTTTAAGGCGTAGCGATTATAGCAATCAGCCCCAGTATTTT	CASSLRRSDYSNQPQYF
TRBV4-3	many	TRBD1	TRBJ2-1	TGCGCCAGCAGCCCCTGGACAGGCTATTATCTGTTCTTC	CASSPWTGYYLFF
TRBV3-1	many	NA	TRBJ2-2	TGTGCCAGCAGCCAGGGACGGGGTCACACCGGGGAGCTGTTTTTT	CASSQGRGHTGELFF
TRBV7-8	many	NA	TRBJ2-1	TGTGCCAGCAGCTTACAGGGACGCTCCTACAATGAGCAGTTCTTC	CASSLQGRSYNEQFF
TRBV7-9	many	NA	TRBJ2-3	TGTGCCAGCAGCCCACCCGGGTCGTTAGCTGATACGCAGTATTTT	CASSPPGSLADTQYF
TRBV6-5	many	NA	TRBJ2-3	TGTGCCAGCAGTTACTCGCTAACAGCAGATACGCAGTATTTT	CASSYSLTADTQYF
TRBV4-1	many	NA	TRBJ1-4	TGCGCCAGCAGCCAAGGGGCTGGGGTTGGGATCACTAATGAAAAACTGTTTTTT	CASSQGAGVGITNEKLFF
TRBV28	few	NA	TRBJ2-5	TGTGCCAGCACGGCAGGGGAGACCCAGTACTTC	CASTAGETQYF
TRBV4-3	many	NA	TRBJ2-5	TGCGCCAGCAGCCAAGGGACAGCCCAAGAGACCCAGTACTTC	CASSQGTAQETQYF
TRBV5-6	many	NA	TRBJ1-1	TGTGCCAGCAGCTTGATGGGTCCAAGTCCTGAAGCTTTCTTT	CASSLMGPSPEAFF
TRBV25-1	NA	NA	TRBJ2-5	TGTGCCAGCAATGGCCGGGTAGCGGAGGCCCAAGAGACCCAGTACTTC	CASNGRVAEAQETQYF
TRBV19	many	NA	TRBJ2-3	TGTGCCAGTAGTACCGAGCGAGATACGCAGTATTTT	CASSTERDTQYF
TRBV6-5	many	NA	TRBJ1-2	TGTGCCAGCAGTTACCGCTCATTATATGGCTACACCTTC	CASSYRSLYGYTF
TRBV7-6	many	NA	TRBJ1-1	TGTGCCAGCAGCTCAGCCCCACCGACTGAAGCTTTCTTT	CASSSAPPTEAFF